The clone carrying this T cell receptor (beta chain) was detected only once. This specimen comes from a study of T cell changes during pregnancy in multiple sclerosis. Repertoires were generated with immunoSEQ multiplex PCR, while TCRdb's copy carries only in-frame clones and drops some. The repertoire holds 48,000 or so clones, with 80% to 95% as singletons. V was pared by 4 bases and J by 3 bases, with 15 bases between. Germline lookup yields CDR1 SNHLY and CDR2 FYNNEI. This CDR3 region has 15 residues. The sample was CD4+ T cells from peripheral blood mononuclear cells, taken in the second trimester of pregnancy. The TCR sequence derives from a female donor in good health, enrolled as a control in a pregnancy study. This sequence joins TRBV2 and TRBJ1-1; possible D gene TRBD1, 6 bases. The DNA of the CDR3 is TGTGCCAGCAGTGCGGGGCCAGGGGTGCACACTGAAGCTTTCTTT. As protein: CASSAGPGVHTEAFF.